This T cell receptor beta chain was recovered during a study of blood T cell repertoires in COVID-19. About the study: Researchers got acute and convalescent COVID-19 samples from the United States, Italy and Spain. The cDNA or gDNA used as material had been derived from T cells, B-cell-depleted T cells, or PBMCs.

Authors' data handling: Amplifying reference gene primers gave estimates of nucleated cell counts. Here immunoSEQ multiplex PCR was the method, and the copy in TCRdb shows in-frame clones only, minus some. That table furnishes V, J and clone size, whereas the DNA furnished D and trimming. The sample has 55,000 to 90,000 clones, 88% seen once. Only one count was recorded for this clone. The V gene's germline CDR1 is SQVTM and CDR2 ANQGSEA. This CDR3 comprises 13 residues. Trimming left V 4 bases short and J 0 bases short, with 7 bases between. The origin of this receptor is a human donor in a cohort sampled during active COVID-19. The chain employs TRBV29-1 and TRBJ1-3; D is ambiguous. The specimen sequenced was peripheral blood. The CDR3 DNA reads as TGCAGCGTTGGGGCAGGCTCTGGAAACACCATATATTTT. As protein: CSVGAGSGNTIYF.